This TCR beta chain was sequenced for a study of cytomegalovirus exposure and HLA in healthy donors (dated by TCRdb to between 2016 and 2019). For the wider study: According to an earlier analysis of 550 to 750 of the donors, some 180 million T cells yielded roughly 100 million unique TCR beta sequences and approximately 300 Gb of sequence data. Approximately 300 gigabases of sequencing data and about 92 million unique TCR sequences made up an early release that covered approximately 650 HLA-typed donors. Of the 398 genotyped donors, 75% to 85% were placed in the genetic ancestry cluster associated with self-reported Caucasian donors. The study aimed to test whether signatures of past pathogen exposure could be identified by cataloging public T cell receptors. Using immunosequencing, the study profiled T cell repertoires from 550 to 750 subjects and related those repertoires to cytomegalovirus serostatus. In addition to the first cohort of several hundred subjects, a separate validation cohort of around 110 different subjects was used. To predict cytomegalovirus infection status, the study brought together high-throughput TCR immunosequencing, statistical association of individual TCRs with disease status, and machine learning. To study patterns of TCR occurrence, a later analysis re-analyzed previously published TCR beta repertoires from several hundred donors and added high-resolution HLA genotyping. In the later analysis, no new phenotypic data were used to find candidate immune exposures; instead, reliance was placed on TCR beta sequences and their occurrence across donors. In an earlier analysis of more than 550 of the donors, high-throughput TCR beta sequencing was used to judge whether each TCR beta V gene segment behaved as functional or pseudogenic. Donor age, sex, ethnicity and CMV serostatus were compiled together with the repertoire data. In a later genetic analysis, genome-wide SNP genotypes for about 55% of the roughly 700 donors were used, and that subset was treated as a discovery cohort. All discovery cohort repertoires had been generated using a single sequencing platform. HLA typing covered class I and class II loci at four-digit resolution. The number of donors typed differed by locus, with 629-630 for A, B, C, DRB1 and DQB1, about 500 for DQA1, 600 to 610 for DPA1, and around 450 for DPB1. A few DR-DQ haplotypes were handled as single units for association and clustering because linkage in the cohort was strong. On average, roughly 240,000 unique TCR beta nucleotide sequences were sequenced per donor among about 400 genotyped donors of the cohort, with about 19% of those sequences being non-productive. The investigation overall reported the following: The cohort was sequenced for TCR beta chains only, and without alpha or paired-chain data the features that could be detected were limited. In a later genetic analysis, fewer N-insertions in productive TCRs were reported among donors in an Asian-associated ancestry cluster than the approximately 670-donor mean. Seventeen rarely observed V segments, including chromosome 9 orphons, were excluded from the earlier analysis of several hundred of the donors because counts were too low. The authors suggested that the approach could potentially be generalized to other disease states and immunological phenotypes. According to a later analysis, parvovirus B19, influenza, CMV and Epstein-Barr virus appeared linked to several top co-occurrence clusters. In a later analysis, the rate of TCR association differed among HLA loci, with DRB1 alleles having the most associated TCRs and HLA-C alleles having the fewest. When HLA alleles, especially DR and DQ, strongly co-occurred, attributing TCR associations to individual alleles was difficult. Because HLA typing was missing for some donors at each locus, association tests included only the typed subset. According to a later analysis, most CMV-associated TCR beta chains appeared to be HLA-restricted, and the HLA associations seemed to be driven largely by CMV exposure. A total of 150 or so TCR beta chains were listed by the study as associated with cytomegalovirus. Most TCR sequences were observed very rarely across donors, whereas some public TCRs were present in many individuals. The classifier was reported to diagnose cytomegalovirus status with high specificity and sensitivity in both the original cohort and the validation cohort. An earlier analysis of approximately 570 of the donors showed that most TCR beta V segments appeared in productive rearrangements either about 90% or about 30% of the time, which broadly matched IMGT annotations. Linkage disequilibrium might explain the correlated functional status among segregating V segments, but an unknown experimental factor could not be ruled out. A further reported finding was that TCR beta sequences accurately predicted the HLA-A and HLA-B alleles for most subjects in the first cohort. A group of highly shared sequence variants was considered likely to be a technical artifact of the sequencing pipeline. In a later analysis, HLA-associated TCR beta chains were found to be more clonally expanded and to have lower generation probabilities than equally common non-associated chains. The only immune exposure information available for the cohort was CMV serostatus. Specific HLA alleles were associated with 15,000 to 20,000 TCR beta sequences at a false discovery rate of 0.05 in a later analysis. A later genetic analysis associated a missense DCLRE1C variant with V-gene and J-gene trimming of TCR beta chains, and an independent cohort replicated the association. A few of the identified cytomegalovirus-associated TCR beta chains were confirmed in vitro to be specific for cytomegalovirus antigens. Presence/absence analyses assumed roughly uniform sequencing depth across donors, an assumption that may not hold.

The cohort consisted of hundreds of healthy bone marrow donors. At the time of sampling, all cohort members were nominally healthy, though unrecorded immune exposures were likely present. The donor was CMV seropositive and was included in the group of around 300 seropositive cohort members. A peripheral blood sample was provided by each donor, and peripheral blood mononuclear cells were used for TCR beta sequencing. Genomic DNA was extracted from the blood cell samples with the Qiagen DNeasy Blood Extraction Kit. Libraries were prepared through the immunoSEQ multiplex PCR assay. For the multiplex PCR, a mixture combining 60 forward primers for TCR Vbeta segments and 13 reverse primers for TCR Jbeta segments was used. The CDR3 region of rearranged TCR beta genes was amplified from genomic DNA with a multiplex PCR assay. On the Illumina HiSeq System, the amplified TCR beta libraries were sequenced as 87-base-pair reads. Under the source paper's analysis protocol: Across the roughly 640 repertoires, a later analysis counted 80 million or so unique TCR beta chains, 9.5 million to 13 million of which were shared by at least two donors. To remove PCR and sequencing errors, raw reads were error-corrected and collapsed into unique sequences using a nearest-neighbor algorithm that merged closely related sequences. Alignment of CDR3 sequences to IMGT reference sequences was used to assign V, D and J gene segments. For a sequence to be retained, a match of at least six nucleotides to both a V gene segment and a J gene segment was required. Rearrangements were called productive when the CDR3 lacked stop codons and stayed in frame with V and J; all others were non-productive. CDR3 was defined according to IMGT convention as the region running from the second conserved V-encoded cysteine to the conserved J-encoded phenylalanine. Sequences without an unambiguous match to a single V gene segment were excluded from the earlier analysis of several hundred of the donors. In an earlier analysis of about 590 of the donors, a V segment was called functional when productive rearrangements were above 56.7%, and segregating when the standard deviation between donors exceeded 5%. To diagnose cytomegalovirus status from the catalog of TCR beta chain sequences, a statistical classification framework was built. A later analysis assigned V and J genes by comparing TCR nucleotide sequences with IMGT/GENE-DB human TR gene sequences. A later analysis assigned CDR3 sequences and most-parsimonious VDJ recombination scenarios with the TCRdist pipeline. In a later analysis, each TCR beta chain was defined by its CDR3 amino acid sequence together with its V-gene family, and reads without a unique V-gene family were excluded. A later analysis removed 600 or so highly shared, low-generation-probability nucleotide sequences to deal with suspected cross-contamination and a sequencing artifact. For each public chain, a later analysis derived a clonal expansion index from normalized ranks of inferred template counts within each repertoire. In a later analysis, generation probabilities were computed using a VDJ recombination model fitted to out-of-frame rearrangements, and the results were checked against IGoR. Hypergeometric tests were used in a later analysis to score TCR-TCR, TCR-HLA and TCR-CMV co-occurrence, with a repertoire-size bias correction applied to the TCR pairs. A later analysis estimated false discovery rates by permuting HLA or CMV assignments 20 times. In a later analysis, co-occurring TCRs were grouped with DBSCAN, and TCRdist sequence similarity was added when clustering was performed within HLA-allele-positive subsets. Repertoires with fewer than 30,000 or more than 120,000 public chains, plus five repertoires with anomalous nucleotide sharing, were excluded from co-occurrence clustering. TCRdb took over this immuneACCESS table, retaining in-frame rearrangements with V and J assigned. Such tables are incomplete; in checked studies, under half of the missing clones stem from an unresolved V gene, and the remainder is unexplained. V and J calls and clone size are those listed in that table; D and trimming were worked out from the DNA. Counted in this sample were about 140,000 clones; approximately 80% of them appeared once. Together, the top ten hold 9.7% of the sample.

Regarding this clone: This receptor's antigen is unknown. The input lacks base qualities; no much larger clone sits a single base away.

The origin of this receptor is a woman aged 55-75 years in good health and CMV-seropositive. The sequenced sample was PBMCs.

The DNA sequence is as follows: TGCGCCAGCAGCAAAGGCCGGACTGTGAACACTGAAGCTTTCTTT. Its protein product is CASSKGRTVNTEAFF. The sequence is built from TRBV4-3 and TRBJ1-1; the D gene cannot be resolved reliably. The CDR3 runs 15 amino acids, cysteine and phenylalanine included. Only the CDR3 DNA is retained, 45 bases long and in frame from the first base. The germline V gene gives CDR1 as LGHNA and CDR2 as YSLEER. V was cut back by 5 bases and J by 0 bases, leaving a gap of 13 bases between them.